The entry below gives a single T cell receptor (beta chain) sequence along with its context. People who had autoimmune disease history or systemic immunosuppression were excluded. The investigators sampled blood at baseline, at cycle 4 day 1, and at cycle 7 day 1. Here immunoSEQ multiplex PCR was the method, and the copy in TCRdb shows in-frame clones only, minus some. The profile shows tens of thousands of clones, 84% of them singletons. The CDR3 extends over 15 amino acids. Germline V lookup: CDR1 SGHAT, CDR2 FQNNGV. With 1 base removed from V and 2 bases from J, the gap between germline ends came to 9 bases. These data originate in a study of OX40 agonist ivuxolimab in advanced cancers. Overall study: A mean age of about 56 years, range about 20 to 85, was recorded, and 80% to 90% were male.

The sequencing used CD4+ or CD8+ T cells sorted from blood, collected in a trial of the OX40 agonist ivuxolimab. V usage is TRBV11-2 and J usage is TRBJ2-1, with D uncertain. The TCR originated in an adult with an advanced solid tumor such as melanoma, head and neck, liver or kidney cancer. CDR3 sequence reads: CASSLGGQTYNEQFF. CDR3 nucleotides: TGTGCCAGCAGCTTAGGGGGTCAGACCTACAATGAGCAGTTCTTC.